These T cell receptor beta chains were read from a single sample in a study of T-cell reconstitution after alpha-beta-depleted transplantation in children. TCRdb ran MiXCR on the PCR reads and lists one entry per CDR3 protein. The sample lists 780,000 or so distinct CDR3 sequences; under 20% were seen once. Sample: PBMCs, mostly from graft donor cells, taken 360 days after TCRalphabeta/CD19-depleted stem cell transplant. These receptors all stem from a male patient younger than 18 who had a stem cell transplant for acute lymphoblastic leukemia, so the T cells may come from the graft donor. Both conserved end residues are part of each CDR3. D genes are given only for firm matches. Clone size, where shown, is once, few, many, or a class for clones that have expanded.

v_gene	abundance	d_gene	j_gene	CDR3aa	CDR3nt
TRBV5-1	.	.	TRBJ2-3	CATTRDGSTDTQYF	TGCGCCACAACCAGGGACGGCTCCACAGATACGCAGTATTTT
TRBV24-1	few	.	TRBJ2-1	CATSDLSPGLKENEQFF	TGTGCCACCAGTGATTTGTCGCCGGGGCTGAAGGAGAATGAGCAGTTCTTC
TRBV29-1	.	TRBD1	TRBJ2-1	CSVEGPRGNSYNEQFF	TGCAGCGTTGAGGGACCCAGGGGGAACTCCTACAATGAGCAGTTCTTC
TRBV6-5	few	TRBD2	TRBJ2-7	CASSSSLAGDSDEQYF	TGTGCCAGCAGTTCCTCTCTAGCGGGAGATTCTGACGAGCAGTACTTC
TRBV5-6	many	TRBD2	TRBJ2-7	CASSFGLAGLYEQYF	TGTGCCAGCAGCTTCGGACTAGCGGGACTGTACGAGCAGTACTTC
TRBV9	few	TRBD1	TRBJ2-1	CASSTWGQVYNEQFF	TGTGCCAGCAGCACCTGGGGACAGGTCTACAATGAGCAGTTCTTC
TRBV5-1	few	.	TRBJ2-5	CASRNSRRETQYF	TGCGCCAGCAGGAATTCCCGTCGAGAGACCCAGTACTTC
TRBV7-6	.	.	TRBJ2-3	CASSFFQGSSTDTQYF	TGTGCCAGCAGCTTCTTCCAGGGGTCGAGCACAGATACGCAGTATTTT
TRBV7-9	many	TRBD1	TRBJ2-7	CASSWDRGDEQYF	TGTGCCAGCAGCTGGGACAGGGGAGACGAGCAGTACTTC
TRBV29-1	.	.	TRBJ2-7	CSAQGGGNEQYF	TGCAGCGCCCAGGGTGGGGGCAACGAGCAGTACTTC
TRBV7-3	.	TRBD1	TRBJ2-3	CASSLSGQVRTDTQYF	TGTGCCAGCAGCTTAAGTGGACAGGTGCGCACAGATACGCAGTATTTT
TRBV7-9	.	TRBD2	TRBJ2-1	CASALLAGYNEQFF	TGTGCCAGCGCCCTGCTAGCGGGATACAATGAGCAGTTCTTC
TRBV4-1	.	.	TRBJ1-2	CASSQLDRANYGYTF	TGCGCCAGCAGCCAATTGGACAGAGCTAACTATGGCTACACCTTC
TRBV6-2/TRBV6-3	many	.	TRBJ2-1	CASSPWWSYNEQFF	TGTGCCAGCAGCCCCTGGTGGTCGTATAATGAGCAGTTCTTC
TRBV20-1	many	TRBD2	TRBJ2-3	CSAEALAGDADTQYF	TGCAGTGCTGAAGCGCTAGCGGGAGACGCAGATACGCAGTATTTT
TRBV2	.	TRBD2	TRBJ2-1	CASEGLAVNNEQFF	TGTGCCAGCGAGGGACTAGCGGTGAACAATGAGCAGTTCTTC
TRBV4-2	.	TRBD2	TRBJ2-7	CASSHRTSGSGSYEQYF	TGTGCCAGCAGCCACCGGACTAGCGGGAGTGGGTCCTACGAGCAGTACTTC